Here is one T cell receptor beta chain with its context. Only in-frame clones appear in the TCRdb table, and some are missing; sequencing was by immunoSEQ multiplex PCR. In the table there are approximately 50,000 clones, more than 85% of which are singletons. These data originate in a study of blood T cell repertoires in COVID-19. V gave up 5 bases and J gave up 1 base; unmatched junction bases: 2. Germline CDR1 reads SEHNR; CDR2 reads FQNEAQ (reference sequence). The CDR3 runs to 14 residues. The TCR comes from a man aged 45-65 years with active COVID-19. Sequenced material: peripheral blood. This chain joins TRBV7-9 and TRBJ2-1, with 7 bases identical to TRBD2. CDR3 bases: TGTGCCAGCAGCAATAGCGGGTCCTACAATGAGCAGTTCTTC. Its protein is CASSNSGSYNEQFF.